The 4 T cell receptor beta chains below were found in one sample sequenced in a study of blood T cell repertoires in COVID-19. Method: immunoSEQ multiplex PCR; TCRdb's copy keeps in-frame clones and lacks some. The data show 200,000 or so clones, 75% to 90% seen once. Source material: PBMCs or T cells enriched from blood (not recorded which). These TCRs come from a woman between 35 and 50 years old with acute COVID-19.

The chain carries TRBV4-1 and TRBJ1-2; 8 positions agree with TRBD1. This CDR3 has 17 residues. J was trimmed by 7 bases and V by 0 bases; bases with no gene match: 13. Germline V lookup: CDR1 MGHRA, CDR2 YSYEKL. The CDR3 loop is CASSQEGGAGGAGGYTF. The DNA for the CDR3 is TGCGCCAGCAGCCAAGAAGGTGGGGCAGGGGGCGCGGGTGGCTACACCTTC.

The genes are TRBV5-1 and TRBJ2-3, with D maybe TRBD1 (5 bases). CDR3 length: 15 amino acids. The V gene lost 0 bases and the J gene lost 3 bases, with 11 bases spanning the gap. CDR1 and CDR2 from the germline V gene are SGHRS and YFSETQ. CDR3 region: CASSLGRGLTDTQYF. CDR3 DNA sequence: TGCGCCAGCAGCTTGGGAAGGGGTTTGACAGATACGCAGTATTTT.

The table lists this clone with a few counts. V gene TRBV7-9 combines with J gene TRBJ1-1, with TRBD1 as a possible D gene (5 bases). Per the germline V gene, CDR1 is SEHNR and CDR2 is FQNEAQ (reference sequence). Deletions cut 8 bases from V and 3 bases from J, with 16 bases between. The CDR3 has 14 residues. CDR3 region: CASHLRGRDTEAFF. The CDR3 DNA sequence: TGTGCCAGCCACCTGCGGGGGAGGGACACTGAAGCTTTCTTT.

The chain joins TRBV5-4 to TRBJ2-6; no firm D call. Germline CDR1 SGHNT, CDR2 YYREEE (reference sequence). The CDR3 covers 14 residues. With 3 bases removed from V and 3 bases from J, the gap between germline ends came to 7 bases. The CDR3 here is CASSSQYGANVLTF. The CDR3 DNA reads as TGTGCCAGCAGCTCTCAGTATGGGGCCAACGTCCTGACTTTC.